The entry that follows covers one T cell receptor beta chain sequence. A junction end diverges from the germline sequence, so it may reflect a read error. Read coverage stops 3 residues before the CDR3 terminus; the germline J gene supplies the remainder. This sample is drawn from a study of T cells in women clearing cervical HPV infection. CDR1 is SSHAT and CDR2 is FNYEAQ in the germline V gene (reference sequence). This CDR3 comprises 15 residues. Only in-frame clones appear in the TCRdb table, and some are missing; sequencing was by immunoSEQ multiplex PCR. The repertoire table contains 18,000 or so clones.

Sequencing was done on a sample of blood buffy coat. The sequence was collected from a woman aged 18-70 years with a cervical HPV16 infection that either progressed to CIN3+ or cleared (not recorded which). The chain recombines TRBV7-7 with TRBJ2-5, with TRBD2 as a possible D gene (6 bases). CDR3 amino acids: CASSLTAGGQETQYF. The sequenced CDR3 bases are TGTGCTAGCAGCTTAACTGCCGGAGGGCAAGAGACC.